The clone carrying this TCR beta chain was recorded once. Its target is not known. Libraries were prepared by immunoSEQ multiplex PCR; TCRdb keeps only in-frame clonotypes and omits some of them. The sample consists of over 30,000 clones, 70% to 90% of them appearing once. Trimming cost V 6 bases and J 9 bases, with 21 bases left between them. This CDR3 spans 15 amino acids. CDR1 is LNHNV, CDR2 YYDKDF, per germline (reference sequence). Buffy coats from healthy blood donors served as controls. The sample comes from a study of STAT5B mutations in CD4+ large granular lymphocyte leukemia. Study-level points and caveats: Compared with healthy controls (2/35), patient top clones favored TRBV06 (8/27). Data were not HLA-matched across samples.

Sample: CD4+ T cells from blood buffy coats. This sequence originates from a human donor in good health. This sequence joins TRBV15 and TRBJ1-5, with D possibly being TRBD1 (5 bases). CDR3 loop: CATREHGTADLPQHF. For the CDR3, the DNA is TGTGCCACCAGAGAACACGGGACGGCGGATTTGCCCCAGCATTTT.